This T cell receptor beta chain was identified during a study of cytomegalovirus exposure and HLA in healthy donors (TCRdb year 2017). Study-level background: According to an earlier analysis of 587 of the donors, 150 million to 200 million T cells yielded approximately 120 million unique TCR beta sequences and about 280 Gb of sequence data. An early release that covered roughly 600 HLA-typed donors contained approximately 300 gigabases of sequencing data and roughly 84 million unique TCR sequences. Of the 300 to 450 genotyped donors, roughly 76% were placed in the genetic ancestry cluster associated with self-reported Caucasian donors. The aim of the study was to test whether cataloging public T cell receptors could identify signatures of past pathogen exposure. The study profiled the T cell repertoires of 666 subjects by immunosequencing and related them to cytomegalovirus serostatus. A separate validation cohort of approximately 120 different subjects was used in addition to the approximately 700-subject first cohort. High-throughput TCR immunosequencing, statistical association of individual TCRs with disease status, and machine learning were combined to predict cytomegalovirus infection status. A later analysis re-analyzed previously published TCR beta repertoires from about 600 donors and added high-resolution HLA genotyping to study TCR occurrence patterns. Rather than drawing on any new phenotypic data, the later analysis identified candidate immune exposures from TCR beta sequences and the way those sequences occurred across donors. To decide whether each TCR beta V gene segment behaved as functional or pseudogenic, an earlier analysis of some 580 of the donors relied on high-throughput TCR beta sequencing. Donor age, sex, ethnicity and CMV serostatus were compiled alongside the repertoire data. Genome-wide SNP genotypes for about 60% of the roughly 670 donors were used in a later genetic analysis, which treated that subset as a discovery cohort. All discovery cohort repertoires had been generated using a single sequencing platform. Class I and class II HLA loci were covered by the typing at four-digit resolution. Typing coverage differed by locus: A, B, C, DRB1 and DQB1 were typed in roughly 629-640 donors, DQA1 in 500 to 550, DPA1 in 600 to 610, and DPB1 in approximately 450. Because of strong linkage in the cohort, five DR-DQ haplotypes were treated as single units for association and clustering. Among about 410 genotyped donors of the cohort, an average of around 250,000 unique TCR beta nucleotide sequences was sequenced per donor, of which approximately 18% were non-productive. The research as a whole found: Compared with equally common non-associated chains, HLA-associated TCR beta chains in a later analysis were more clonally expanded and had lower generation probabilities. In both the original and validation cohorts, the classifier was reported to diagnose cytomegalovirus status with high specificity and sensitivity. Approximately 18 rarely observed V segments, including chromosome 9 orphons, were excluded from the earlier analysis of several hundred of the donors because counts were too low. Because the 87-base-pair reads could not distinguish some IMGT-functional V segments, including TRBV6-2 and TRBV6-3, those segments were excluded. A total of roughly 160 TCR beta chains were listed by the study as associated with cytomegalovirus. The only immune exposure information available for the cohort was CMV serostatus. Correlated functional status among segregating V segments might reflect linkage disequilibrium, but an unknown experimental factor could not be ruled out. The sequencing pipeline was judged likely to have produced a cluster of highly shared sequence variants as a technical artifact. According to a later analysis, TCR association rates differed among HLA loci, with DRB1 alleles showing the most associated TCRs and HLA-C alleles showing the fewest. According to a later genetic analysis, donors in an Asian-associated ancestry cluster had fewer N-insertions in productive TCRs than the approximately 610-donor mean. In a later analysis, around 17,000 TCR beta sequences were associated with specific HLA alleles at a false discovery rate of 0.05. In an earlier analysis of about 540 of the donors, most TCR beta V segments were observed in productive rearrangements about 87% or about 30% of the time, broadly matching IMGT annotations. According to a later analysis, parvovirus B19, influenza, CMV and Epstein-Barr virus appeared linked to several top co-occurrence clusters. In vitro tests confirmed that a few of the cytomegalovirus-associated TCR beta chains recognize cytomegalovirus antigens. The authors suggested that the approach could potentially be extended to other disease states and immunological phenotypes. A later genetic analysis associated a missense DCLRE1C variant with V-gene and J-gene trimming of TCR beta chains, and an independent cohort replicated the association. While some public TCRs were present in many individuals, most TCR sequences turned up only very rarely across donors. A further reported finding was that TCR beta sequences accurately predicted the HLA-A and HLA-B alleles for most subjects in the first cohort. Because some donors lacked HLA typing at each locus, the association tests relied only on the typed subset. A later analysis found that most CMV-associated TCR beta chains appeared HLA-restricted, with HLA associations seemingly driven largely by CMV exposure. Sequencing depth was assumed to be roughly uniform across donors in the presence/absence analyses, though that assumption may not hold. In this cohort, only TCR beta chains were sequenced, and detectable features were limited by the absence of alpha or paired-chain data. When HLA alleles, especially DR and DQ, strongly co-occurred, TCR associations were difficult to assign to individual alleles.

Library preparation employed the immunoSEQ multiplex PCR assay. For the multiplex PCR, a mixture combining 60 forward primers for TCR Vbeta segments and 13 reverse primers for TCR Jbeta segments was used. The CDR3 region of rearranged TCR beta genes was amplified from genomic DNA with a multiplex PCR assay. Amplified TCR beta libraries were sequenced as 87-base-pair reads on the Illumina HiSeq System. In the source study's methods: A later analysis counted about 80 million unique TCR beta chains across the 640 or so repertoires, and around 9.9 million of these chains were shared by at least two donors. Raw reads were error-corrected and collapsed into unique sequences with a nearest-neighbor algorithm that merged closely related sequences to remove PCR and sequencing errors. To assign V, D and J gene segments, CDR3 sequences were aligned to IMGT reference sequences. Each retained sequence needed at least a six-nucleotide match to both a V gene segment and a J gene segment. A rearrangement was called productive if the CDR3 had no stop codons and remained in frame with V and J, and every other rearrangement was called non-productive. CDR3 was defined by IMGT convention, running from the second conserved V-encoded cysteine to the conserved J-encoded phenylalanine. Sequences without an unambiguous match to a single V gene segment were excluded from the earlier analysis of a few hundred of the donors. An earlier analysis of around 600 of the donors classified V segments as functional when productive rearrangements were above 56.7% and as segregating when the standard deviation between donors was above 5%. A statistical classification framework was developed to diagnose cytomegalovirus status using the catalog of TCR beta chain sequences. In a later analysis, V and J genes were assigned by comparing TCR nucleotide sequences against IMGT/GENE-DB human TR gene sequences. A later analysis assigned CDR3 sequences and most-parsimonious VDJ recombination scenarios with the TCRdist pipeline. In a later analysis, every TCR beta chain was defined by the combination of its CDR3 amino acid sequence and its V-gene family, and reads without a unique V-gene family were dropped. In a later analysis, 500 to 650 highly shared, low-generation-probability nucleotide sequences were removed to address suspected cross-contamination and a sequencing artifact. In a later analysis, a clonal expansion index for each public chain was calculated from normalized within-repertoire ranks of inferred template counts. Generation probabilities in a later analysis came from a VDJ recombination model fitted to out-of-frame rearrangements, and those results were checked against IGoR. A later analysis scored TCR-TCR, TCR-HLA and TCR-CMV co-occurrence with hypergeometric tests, applying a repertoire-size bias correction to TCR pairs. A later analysis estimated false discovery rates by permuting HLA or CMV assignments 20 times. A later analysis grouped co-occurring TCRs with DBSCAN, adding TCRdist sequence similarity when clustering within HLA-allele-positive subsets. Repertoires with fewer than 30,000 or more than 120,000 public chains, plus five repertoires with anomalous nucleotide sharing, were excluded from co-occurrence clustering. TCRdb retrieved this table from immuneACCESS and kept in-frame rearrangements only. Not all clones are present; in checked studies, unresolved V genes account for under half, and no reason is known for the remainder. V, J and clone size are those of that table, while D and trimming were read from the DNA. This sample has more than 100,000 clones in its table, and less than 80% of those were observed once. Of the sample, approximately 4.2% is held by the ten largest clones.

This clone was recorded only once. Its antigen is unknown. There are no base qualities to consult, and no much larger clone falls within one base. CDR3 length: 15 amino acids, cysteine to phenylalanine. Solely the CDR3 DNA is kept, with 45 bases framed from the first base. V ends up 6 bases short and J 3 bases short, with an unmatched junction base count of 8. CDR1 and CDR2, per the germline V gene, are SGHDT and YYEEEE. The cohort was made up of 666 healthy bone marrow donors. All cohort members were sampled while nominally healthy, although unrecorded immune exposures were likely present. The donor tested CMV seropositive, placing the donor among the 310 or so seropositive members of the cohort. Every donor gave a peripheral blood sample, and the peripheral blood mononuclear cells from that sample were used for TCR beta sequencing. The Qiagen DNeasy Blood Extraction Kit was used to extract genomic DNA from the blood cell samples.

The chain is made from TRBV5-6 and TRBJ2-4, with 8 bases matching TRBD2. The source material was PBMCs. This receptor was obtained from a man aged 45-65 years in good health and CMV-seropositive. The DNA sequence reads TGTGCCAGCACCCGAACCGGGACTAGCAAAAACATTCAGTACTTC. The translation is CASTRTGTSKNIQYF.